One TCR beta chain is described in this entry. These data belong to a study of long-term antiretroviral therapy in people with HIV. Study background: It was about a decade before the 2015 immediate-ART recommendation that the earliest samples were taken.

They ran version v3.0 of the immunoSEQ assay at survey level. Libraries were prepared by immunoSEQ multiplex PCR; TCRdb keeps only in-frame clonotypes and omits some of them. The data contain 7,500 to 8,500 clones, roughly 80% of them singletons. For each donor, at least one pre-ART and at least two post-ART PBMC samples were available. Germline V lookup: CDR1 LNHNV, CDR2 YYDKDF (reference sequence). J lost 5 bases, V lost 3 bases, and 4 bases had no gene match. This CDR3 is 16 amino acids long. The V call is TRBV15, the J call TRBJ2-1; 13 bases are shared with TRBD2. The sample was unsorted PBMCs, taken roughly 2.5 years before starting antiretroviral therapy. The receptor was isolated from a man between 40 and 49 years old with HIV. Here the CDR3 DNA reads TGTGCCACCAGCAGGGGGACTAGCGGGGCGGACAATGAGCAGTTCTTC. It is translated as CATSRGTSGADNEQFF. The whole variable domain, remainder taken from reference TRBV15 and TRBJ2-1, is DAMVIQNPRYQVTQFGKPVTLSCSQTLNHNVMYWYQQKSSQAPKLLFHYYDKDFNNEADTPDNFQSRRPNTSFCFLDIRSPGLGDTAMYLCATSRGTSGADNEQFFGPGTRLTVL.